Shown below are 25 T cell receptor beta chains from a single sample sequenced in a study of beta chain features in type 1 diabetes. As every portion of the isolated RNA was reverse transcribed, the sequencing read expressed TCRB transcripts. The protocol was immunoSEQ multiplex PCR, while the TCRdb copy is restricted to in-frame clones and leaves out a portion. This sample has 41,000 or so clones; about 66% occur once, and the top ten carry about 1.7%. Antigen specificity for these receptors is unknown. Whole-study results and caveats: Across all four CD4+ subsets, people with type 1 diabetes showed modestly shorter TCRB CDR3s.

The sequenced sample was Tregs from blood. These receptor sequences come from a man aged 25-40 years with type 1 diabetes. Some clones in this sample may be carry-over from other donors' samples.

The DNA for the CDR3 is TGTGCCAGTAGTATAGGGGGGGGCGCCCACAATGAGCAGTTCTTC. Translated, it gives CASSIGGGAHNEQFF. The rearrangement links TRBV19 to TRBJ2-1, with D possibly TRBD2 on 7 matching bases. V lost 1 base and J lost 5, with 12 bases in between. From germline, CDR1 is LNHDA and CDR2 SQIVND (reference sequence). The CDR3 extends over 15 amino acids.

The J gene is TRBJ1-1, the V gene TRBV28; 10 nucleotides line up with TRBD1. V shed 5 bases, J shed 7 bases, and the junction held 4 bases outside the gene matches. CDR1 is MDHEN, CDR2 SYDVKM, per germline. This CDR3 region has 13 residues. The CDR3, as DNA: TGTGCCAGCAGTCGACAGGGGGCTCTTGAAGCTTTCTTT. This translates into CASSRQGALEAFF.

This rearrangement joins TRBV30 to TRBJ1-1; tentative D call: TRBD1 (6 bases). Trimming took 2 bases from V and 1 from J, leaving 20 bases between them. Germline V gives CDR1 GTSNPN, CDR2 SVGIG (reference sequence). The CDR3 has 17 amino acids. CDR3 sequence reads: CAWSRRSFRGGNTEAFF. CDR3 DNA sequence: TGTGCCTGGAGTCGCCGTTCTTTTAGGGGGGGGAACACTGAAGCTTTCTTT.

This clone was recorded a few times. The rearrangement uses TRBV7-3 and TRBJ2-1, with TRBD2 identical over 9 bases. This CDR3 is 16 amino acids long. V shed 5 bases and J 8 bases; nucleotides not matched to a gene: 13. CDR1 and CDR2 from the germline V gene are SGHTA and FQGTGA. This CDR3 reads CASSPLLGGGAHEQFF. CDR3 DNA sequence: TGTGCCAGCAGCCCTCTTTTGGGCGGGGGGGCCCATGAGCAGTTCTTC.

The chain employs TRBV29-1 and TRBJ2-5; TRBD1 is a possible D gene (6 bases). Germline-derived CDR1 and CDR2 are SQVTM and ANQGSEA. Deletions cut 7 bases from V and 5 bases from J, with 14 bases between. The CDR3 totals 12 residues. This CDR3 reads CSARTASETQYF. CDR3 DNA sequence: TGCAGCGCCCGGACAGCGAGCGAGACCCAGTACTTC.

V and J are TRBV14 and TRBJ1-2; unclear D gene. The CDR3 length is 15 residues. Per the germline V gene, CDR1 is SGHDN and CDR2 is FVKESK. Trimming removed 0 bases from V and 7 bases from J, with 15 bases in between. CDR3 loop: CASSQESFPTGGYTF. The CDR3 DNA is TGTGCCAGCAGCCAAGAAAGTTTTCCCACGGGTGGCTACACCTTC.

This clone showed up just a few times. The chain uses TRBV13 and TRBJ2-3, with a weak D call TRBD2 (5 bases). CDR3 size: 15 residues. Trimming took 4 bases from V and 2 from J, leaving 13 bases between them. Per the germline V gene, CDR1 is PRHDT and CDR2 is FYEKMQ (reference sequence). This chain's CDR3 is CASSSTRTFTDTQYF. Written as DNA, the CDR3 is TGTGCCAGCAGCTCTACCCGGACTTTCACAGATACGCAGTATTTT.

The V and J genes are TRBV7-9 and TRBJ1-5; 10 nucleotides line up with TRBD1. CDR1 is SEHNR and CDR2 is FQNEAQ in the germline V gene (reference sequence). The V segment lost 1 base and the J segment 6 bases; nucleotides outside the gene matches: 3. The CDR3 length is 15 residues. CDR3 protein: CASSLGGQGTQPQHF. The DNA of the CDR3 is TGTGCCAGCAGCTTAGGGGGACAGGGGACTCAGCCCCAGCATTTT.

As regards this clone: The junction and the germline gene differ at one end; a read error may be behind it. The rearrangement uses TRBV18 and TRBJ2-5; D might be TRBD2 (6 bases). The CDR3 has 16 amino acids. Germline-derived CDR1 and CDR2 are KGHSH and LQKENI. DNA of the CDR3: TGTGCCAGCTCACCAACCTCTAGCGACACAAGAGAGCCCCAGTACTTC. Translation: CASSPTSSDTREPQYF.

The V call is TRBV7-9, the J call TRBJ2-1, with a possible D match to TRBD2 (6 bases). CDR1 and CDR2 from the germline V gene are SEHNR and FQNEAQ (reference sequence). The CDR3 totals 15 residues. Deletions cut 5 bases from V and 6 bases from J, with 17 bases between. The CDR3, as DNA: TGTGCCAGCAGCCCCGGACTACATACCTTCAATGAGCAGTTCTTC. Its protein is CASSPGLHTFNEQFF.

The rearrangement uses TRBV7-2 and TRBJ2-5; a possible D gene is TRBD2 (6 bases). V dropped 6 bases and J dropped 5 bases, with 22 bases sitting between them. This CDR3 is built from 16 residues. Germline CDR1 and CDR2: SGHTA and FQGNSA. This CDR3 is CASRDQGGGQFETQYF. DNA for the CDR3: TGTGCCAGCAGGGACCAGGGTGGAGGGCAGTTCGAGACCCAGTACTTC. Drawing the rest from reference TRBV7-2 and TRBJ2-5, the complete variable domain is GAGVSQSPSNKVTEKGKDVELRCDPISGHTALYWYRQSLGQGLEFLIYFQGNSAPDKSGLPSDRFSAERTGGSVSTLTIQRTQQEDSAVYLCASRDQGGGQFETQYFGPGTRLLVL.

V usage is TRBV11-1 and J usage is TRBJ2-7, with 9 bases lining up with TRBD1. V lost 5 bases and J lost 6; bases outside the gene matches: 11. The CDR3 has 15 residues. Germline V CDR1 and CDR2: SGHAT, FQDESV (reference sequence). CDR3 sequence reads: CASSIVPGQGGEQYF. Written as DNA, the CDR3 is TGTGCCAGCAGCATCGTCCCGGGACAGGGAGGCGAGCAGTACTTC.

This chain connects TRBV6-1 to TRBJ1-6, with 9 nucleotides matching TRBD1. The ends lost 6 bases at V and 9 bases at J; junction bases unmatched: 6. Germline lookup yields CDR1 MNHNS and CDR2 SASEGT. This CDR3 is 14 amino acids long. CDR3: CASRVQGAGSPLHF. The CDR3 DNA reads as TGTGCCAGCAGAGTACAGGGGGCGGGTTCACCCCTCCACTTT.

The CDR3 DNA sequence: TGCGCCAGCAGCTTACTACAGGGGGCACAGTCCTACAATGAGCAGTTCTTC. Translated: CASSLLQGAQSYNEQFF. The genes are TRBV5-1 and TRBJ2-1; 9 bases fit TRBD1. V lost 2 bases and J lost 1; bases outside the gene matches: 7. Germline V gene data show CDR1 as SGHRS and CDR2 as YFSETQ. The CDR3 covers 17 residues. The full variable domain, rest sourced from reference TRBV5-1 and TRBJ2-1, is KAGVTQTPRYLIKTRGQQVTLSCSPISGHRSVSWYQQTPGQGLQFLFEYFSETQRNKGNFPGRFSGRQFSNSRSEMNVSTLELGDSALYLCASSLLQGAQSYNEQFFGPGTRLTVL.

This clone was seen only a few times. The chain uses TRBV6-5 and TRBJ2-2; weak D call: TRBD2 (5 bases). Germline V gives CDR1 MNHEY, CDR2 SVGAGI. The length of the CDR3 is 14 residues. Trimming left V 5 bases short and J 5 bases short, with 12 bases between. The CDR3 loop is CASSVVSGTGELFF. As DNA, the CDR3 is TGTGCCAGCAGTGTGGTATCGGGAACCGGGGAGCTGTTTTTT.

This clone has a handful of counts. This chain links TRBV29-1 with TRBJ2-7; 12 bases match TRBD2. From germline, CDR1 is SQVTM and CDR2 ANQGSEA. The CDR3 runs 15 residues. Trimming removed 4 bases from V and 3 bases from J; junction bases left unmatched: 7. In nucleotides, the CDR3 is TGCAGCGTTGGTCCACTAGCGGGGGGTCTCTACGAGCAGTACTTC. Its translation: CSVGPLAGGLYEQYF.

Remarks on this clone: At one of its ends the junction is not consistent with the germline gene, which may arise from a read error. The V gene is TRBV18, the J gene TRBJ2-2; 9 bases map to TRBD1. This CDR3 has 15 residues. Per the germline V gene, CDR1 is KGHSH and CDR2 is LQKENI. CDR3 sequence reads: CAGSGTGLNTGELFF. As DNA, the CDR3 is TGTGCCGGCTCCGGGACAGGGCTGAACACCGGGGAGCTGTTTTTT.

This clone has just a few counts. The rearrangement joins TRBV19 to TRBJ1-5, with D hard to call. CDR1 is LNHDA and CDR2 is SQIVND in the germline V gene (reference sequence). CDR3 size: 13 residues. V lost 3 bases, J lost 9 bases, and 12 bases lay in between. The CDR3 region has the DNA TGTGCCAGTAGTATTAACCCGAGGCTGCCCCAGCATTTT. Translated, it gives CASSINPRLPQHF.

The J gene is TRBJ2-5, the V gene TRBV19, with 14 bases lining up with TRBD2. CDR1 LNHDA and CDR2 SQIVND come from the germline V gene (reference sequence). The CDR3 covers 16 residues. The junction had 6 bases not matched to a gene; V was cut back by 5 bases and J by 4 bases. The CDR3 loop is CASSPRLAGGSETQYF. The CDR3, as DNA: TGTGCCAGTAGTCCCCGACTAGCGGGGGGGTCAGAGACCCAGTACTTC. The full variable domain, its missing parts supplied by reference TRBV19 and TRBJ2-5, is DGGITQSPKYLFRKEGQNVTLSCEQNLNHDAMYWYRQDPGQGLRLIYYSQIVNDFQKGDIAEGYSVSREKKESFPLTVTSAQKNPTAFYLCASSPRLAGGSETQYFGPGTRLLVL.

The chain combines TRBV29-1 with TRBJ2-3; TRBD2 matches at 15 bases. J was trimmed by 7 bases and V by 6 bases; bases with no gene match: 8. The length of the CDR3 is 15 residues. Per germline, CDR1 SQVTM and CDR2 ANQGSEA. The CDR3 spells CSVAPGLAGGYTQYF. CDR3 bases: TGCAGCGTCGCGCCGGGACTAGCGGGGGGATATACGCAGTATTTT.

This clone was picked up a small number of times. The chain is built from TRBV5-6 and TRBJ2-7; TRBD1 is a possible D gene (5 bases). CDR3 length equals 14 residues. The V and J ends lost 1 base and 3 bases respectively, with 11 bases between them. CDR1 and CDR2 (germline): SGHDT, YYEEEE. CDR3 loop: CASSLQGDYYEQYF. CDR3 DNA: TGTGCCAGCAGCTTGCAAGGGGATTACTACGAGCAGTACTTC.

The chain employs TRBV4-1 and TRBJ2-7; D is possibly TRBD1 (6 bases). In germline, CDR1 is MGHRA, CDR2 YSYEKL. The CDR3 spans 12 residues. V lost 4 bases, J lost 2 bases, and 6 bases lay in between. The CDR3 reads CASSPGAYEQYF. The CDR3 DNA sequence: TGCGCCAGCAGCCCAGGGGCCTACGAGCAGTACTTC.

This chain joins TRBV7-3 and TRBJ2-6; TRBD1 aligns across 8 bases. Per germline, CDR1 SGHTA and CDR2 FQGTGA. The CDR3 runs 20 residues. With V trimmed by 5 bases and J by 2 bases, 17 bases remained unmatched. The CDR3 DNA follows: TGTGCCAGCAGCAAACATATCAGGGGGCGACTGGCTCCTGGGGCCAACGTCCTGACTTTC. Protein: CASSKHIRGRLAPGANVLTF.

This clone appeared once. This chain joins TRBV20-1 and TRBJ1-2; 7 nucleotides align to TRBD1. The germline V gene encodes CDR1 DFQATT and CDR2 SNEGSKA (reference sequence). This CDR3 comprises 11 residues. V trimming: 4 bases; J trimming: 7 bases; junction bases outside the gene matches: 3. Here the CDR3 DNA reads TGCAGTGCTAACAGGGGAGGTGGCTACACCTTC. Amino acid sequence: CSANRGGGYTF.

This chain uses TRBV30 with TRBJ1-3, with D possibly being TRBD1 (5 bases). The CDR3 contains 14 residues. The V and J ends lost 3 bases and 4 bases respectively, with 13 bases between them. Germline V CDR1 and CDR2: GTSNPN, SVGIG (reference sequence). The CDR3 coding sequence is TGTGCCTGGAGGCGGGACCGAGCGGGAAACACCATATATTTT. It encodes CAWRRDRAGNTIYF.